The rows below give T cell receptor beta chains drawn from one sample of a study of T cell changes during pregnancy in multiple sclerosis. Generated by immunoSEQ multiplex PCR, the TCRdb table keeps only in-frame clones and is missing some. The sample includes about 40,000 clones, about 90% of them seen just once. Material: CD4+ T cells from peripheral blood mononuclear cells, obtained before pregnancy. The receptors originated from a female donor with multiple sclerosis, enrolled in a pregnancy study. Each CDR3 is given with its conserved first and last residue. Fields, in order: clone size, D gene, J gene, V gene, CDR3 DNA, CDR3 protein. D genes are given only for firm matches. Clone size appears in some rows only: once, few, many, or a class for an expanded clone.

size: NA
D: TRBD1
J: TRBJ2-6
V: TRBV7-9
DNA: TGTGCCAGCAGCGACAGGGTAGGGGCCAACGTCCTGACTTTC
CDR3: CASSDRVGANVLTF

size: once
D: NA
J: TRBJ1-2
V: TRBV19
DNA: TGTGCCAGTACCAGGGGATCTAACTATGGCTACACCTTC
CDR3: CASTRGSNYGYTF

size: few
D: NA
J: TRBJ1-1
V: TRBV6-4
DNA: TGTGCCAGCAGTGAAGCACAGGGCTCTGAAGCTTTCTTT
CDR3: CASSEAQGSEAFF

size: NA
D: NA
J: TRBJ2-7
V: TRBV28
DNA: TGTGCCAGCCTAGCGCAGTTGACCTACGAGCAGTACTTC
CDR3: CASLAQLTYEQYF

size: NA
D: TRBD1
J: TRBJ1-2
V: TRBV29-1
DNA: TGCAGCGTTTCGACAGGGTTAAACTATGGCTACACCTTC
CDR3: CSVSTGLNYGYTF

size: NA
D: TRBD1
J: TRBJ2-2
V: TRBV29-1
DNA: TGCAGCGTTGAATTAAGGGGGCAGCTGTTTTTT
CDR3: CSVELRGQLFF

size: NA
D: TRBD2
J: TRBJ2-3
V: TRBV18
DNA: TGTGCCAGCTCAACTCTAGCGGGAGCGCCCCTGGATACGCAGTATTTT
CDR3: CASSTLAGAPLDTQYF

size: NA
D: NA
J: TRBJ2-7
V: TRBV6-6
DNA: TGTGCCAGCAGGGCAAGTCAGGGCTCCTACGAGCAGTACTTC
CDR3: CASRASQGSYEQYF

size: NA
D: TRBD2
J: TRBJ2-3
V: TRBV19
DNA: TGTGCCAGTAGTAGGCTAGCGGGAGGGACTTTTTCCACAGATACGCAGTATTTT
CDR3: CASSRLAGGTFSTDTQYF

size: NA
D: NA
J: TRBJ1-5
V: TRBV23-1
DNA: TGCGCCAGCGCTCCCCGGGGGAGGGCGAGAAATCAGCCCCAGCATTTT
CDR3: CASAPRGRARNQPQHF

size: NA
D: TRBD2
J: TRBJ2-1
V: TRBV5-1
DNA: TGCGCCAGCAGCTTGGGCCTAGCGGGCTCCTACAATGAGCAGTTCTTC
CDR3: CASSLGLAGSYNEQFF

size: NA
D: TRBD1
J: TRBJ1-5
V: TRBV2
DNA: TGTGCCAGCAGTCTACAGGGGGCGCAAGGTCAGCCCCAGCATTTT
CDR3: CASSLQGAQGQPQHF

size: NA
D: NA
J: TRBJ1-3
V: TRBV7-8
DNA: TGTGCCAGCAGCTTAGGGGCAGGGATGGCTGGAAACACCATATATTTT
CDR3: CASSLGAGMAGNTIYF

size: NA
D: TRBD2
J: TRBJ2-3
V: TRBV2
DNA: TGTGCCAGCAGTCCCCTCCTCCCCGTGGTCGGCGGGAGGGCCATCGTCACAGATACGCAGTATTTT
CDR3: CASSPLLPVVGGRAIVTDTQYF

size: few
D: NA
J: TRBJ1-5
V: TRBV7-2
DNA: TGTGCCAGCAGCACAACAGGGAGTCAGCCCCAGCATTTT
CDR3: CASSTTGSQPQHF

size: NA
D: NA
J: TRBJ2-7
V: TRBV4-3
DNA: TGCGCCAGCAGCCAAGATCTGGCGGGGGCGGACTACGAGCAGTACTTC
CDR3: CASSQDLAGADYEQYF

size: NA
D: TRBD1
J: TRBJ2-5
V: TRBV2
DNA: TGTGCCACCACTCTCCTTAGGGGGCGAGAGACCCAGTACTTC
CDR3: CATTLLRGRETQYF

size: NA
D: NA
J: TRBJ2-5
V: TRBV5-4
DNA: TGTGCCAGCAGCTCGACTACTCAAGAGACCCAGTACTTC
CDR3: CASSSTTQETQYF

size: few
D: TRBD2
J: TRBJ2-2
V: TRBV6-5
DNA: TGTGCCAGCACTCACCGGGAGGGCGAGACCGGGGAGCTGTTTTTT
CDR3: CASTHREGETGELFF

size: once
D: NA
J: TRBJ2-3
V: TRBV5-1
DNA: TGCGCCAGCAGCTTAAGGGGCGCAGATACGCAGTATTTT
CDR3: CASSLRGADTQYF

size: NA
D: NA
J: TRBJ2-3
V: TRBV28
DNA: TGTGCCAGCAGTTCAACTAGCACGCAGTATTTT
CDR3: CASSSTSTQYF

size: NA
D: NA
J: TRBJ2-5
V: TRBV9
DNA: TGTGCCAGCAGCCCACACGGGGAGACCCAGTACTTC
CDR3: CASSPHGETQYF

size: few
D: TRBD2
J: TRBJ2-1
V: TRBV7-6
DNA: TGTGCCAGCAGCTTAGCGGGAGGGCCGATAGAGCAGTTCTTC
CDR3: CASSLAGGPIEQFF

size: NA
D: NA
J: TRBJ2-7
V: TRBV6-6
DNA: TGTGCCAGCAGCCCACAGGGATCAGGGCAGTACTTC
CDR3: CASSPQGSGQYF

size: NA
D: TRBD1
J: TRBJ1-5
V: TRBV5-8
DNA: TGTGCCAGCAGCTCGGGACAGGGGGTCGGTCAGCCCCAGCATTTT
CDR3: CASSSGQGVGQPQHF

size: NA
D: NA
J: TRBJ1-1
V: TRBV7-6
DNA: TGTGCCAGCAGCCGGACAGTGAACACTGAAGCTTTCTTT
CDR3: CASSRTVNTEAFF

size: NA
D: NA
J: TRBJ1-1
V: TRBV28
DNA: TGTGCCACCAGACAGTTCGGAACTGAAGCTTTCTTT
CDR3: CATRQFGTEAFF

size: NA
D: TRBD2
J: TRBJ2-7
V: TRBV28
DNA: TGTGCCAGCGAGGGACTAGCGGGAGGGCCCTCCTACGAGCAGTACTTC
CDR3: CASEGLAGGPSYEQYF

size: NA
D: TRBD2
J: TRBJ2-5
V: TRBV28
DNA: TGTGCCAGCAGTCCGGGAAGCGGGAGGTGGGAGACCCAGTACTTC
CDR3: CASSPGSGRWETQYF

size: NA
D: TRBD1
J: TRBJ2-3
V: TRBV7-9
DNA: TGTGCCAGCAGCTCGACAGGGGTAGGGCCAGATACGCAGTATTTT
CDR3: CASSSTGVGPDTQYF

size: once
D: NA
J: TRBJ2-2
V: TRBV5-1
DNA: TGCGCCAGCAGCCCCCTACAGATCACCGGGGAGCTGTTTTTT
CDR3: CASSPLQITGELFF

size: few
D: NA
J: TRBJ1-2
V: TRBV19
DNA: TGTGCCAGCGTATCACAGGAACCTGGGGTTTGGGGCTACACCTTC
CDR3: CASVSQEPGVWGYTF

size: NA
D: NA
J: TRBJ2-4
V: TRBV6-1
DNA: TGTGCCAGCGGGGGGACCCCTCTAACCAAAAACATTCAGTACTTC
CDR3: CASGGTPLTKNIQYF

size: NA
D: TRBD1
J: TRBJ2-3
V: TRBV4-1
DNA: TGCGCCAGCAGCCAAGATGGGTTAGGGGGCGGCACAGATACGCAGTATTTT
CDR3: CASSQDGLGGGTDTQYF

size: NA
D: NA
J: TRBJ1-1
V: TRBV28
DNA: TGTGCCCGGAAGCACAGTTCGAACACTGAAGCTTTCTTT
CDR3: CARKHSSNTEAFF

size: NA
D: TRBD1
J: TRBJ1-3
V: TRBV7-9
DNA: TGTGCCAGCAGCTCCGGACAGGCGCTCTCCCTTGGAAACACCATATATTTT
CDR3: CASSSGQALSLGNTIYF

size: NA
D: TRBD1
J: TRBJ2-7
V: TRBV18
DNA: TGTGCCAGCTCACCACCGGTAGGACAGGGGGAGAACGAGCAGTACTTC
CDR3: CASSPPVGQGENEQYF

size: NA
D: TRBD2
J: TRBJ2-5
V: TRBV29-1
DNA: TGCAGCGTTGCGACGGGGGGAGTTCAAGAGACCCAGTACTTC
CDR3: CSVATGGVQETQYF

size: NA
D: NA
J: TRBJ1-1
V: TRBV5-1
DNA: TGCGCCAGCAGCTTGGAGGGGACAATCGCTGAAGCTTTCTTT
CDR3: CASSLEGTIAEAFF

size: NA
D: TRBD1
J: TRBJ1-3
V: TRBV4-2
DNA: TGTGCCAGCAGCGAAGAAGGGGGCGGCACGAACTCTGGAAACACCATATATTTT
CDR3: CASSEEGGGTNSGNTIYF

size: NA
D: NA
J: TRBJ2-5
V: TRBV19
DNA: TGTGCCAGTGGGGTGACAGGCGGTTGGCAAGAGACCCAGTACTTC
CDR3: CASGVTGGWQETQYF

size: NA
D: NA
J: TRBJ1-4
V: TRBV7-9
DNA: TGTGCCAGCAGCCCACTGACAGGCCCCCATGAAAAACTGTTTTTT
CDR3: CASSPLTGPHEKLFF

size: NA
D: TRBD1
J: TRBJ2-4
V: TRBV18
DNA: TGTGCCAGCTCACCACAGGCGGGACAGGGACAAAACATTCAGTACTTC
CDR3: CASSPQAGQGQNIQYF

size: NA
D: TRBD1
J: TRBJ2-4
V: TRBV27
DNA: TGTGCCAGCAGTCGGGAGGACAGGGGGCGAAACATTCAGTACTTC
CDR3: CASSREDRGRNIQYF